One sample yielded the 11 T cell receptor beta chains listed below, sequenced in a study of OX40 agonist ivuxolimab in advanced cancers. The data were produced by immunoSEQ multiplex PCR, yet TCRdb's version contains in-frame clones alone and is incomplete. The table records about 84,000 clones, approximately 95% of them present only once. The source was CD4+ or CD8+ T cells sorted from blood, collected in a trial of the OX40 agonist ivuxolimab. The receptors were sampled from an adult with an advanced solid tumor such as melanoma, head and neck, liver or kidney cancer.

CDR3 nucleotides: TGTGCCAGTAGTATCCCCGAGGGGTACAACTTCTATGGCTACACCTTC. This gives the protein CASSIPEGYNFYGYTF. The chain uses TRBV19 and TRBJ1-2; D might be TRBD1 (5 bases). Trimming removed 3 bases from V and 4 bases from J, with 18 bases in between. The CDR3 consists of 16 residues. Per germline, CDR1 LNHDA and CDR2 SQIVND (reference sequence).

The chain recombines TRBV19 with TRBJ2-1; D is ambiguous. The ends were cut back, 6 bases at V and 3 bases at J, with 15 bases in the middle. The germline gives CDR1 LNHDA, CDR2 SQIVND (reference sequence). The CDR3 runs 15 residues. CDR3 DNA sequence: TGTGCCAGTAGCCCAAGTCCTATAGACTACAATGAGCAGTTCTTC. Translation gives CASSPSPIDYNEQFF.

This rearrangement joins TRBV6-6 to TRBJ2-1; D unclear. Trimming pared 0 bases from V and 2 bases from J, leaving 2 bases between. Germline CDR1 reads MNHNY; CDR2 reads SVGAGI (reference sequence). This CDR3 is built from 13 residues. The CDR3 DNA reads TGTGCCAGCAGTTACTCCGCCTACAATGAGCAGTTCTTC. Protein sequence: CASSYSAYNEQFF.

V usage is TRBV29-1 and J usage is TRBJ2-2; the D gene could be TRBD1 or TRBD2 (5 bases each). Between the trimmed V and J ends, which lost 6 bases and 2 bases, there was a span of 13 bases. From germline, CDR1 is SQVTM and CDR2 ANQGSEA. The CDR3 has 14 residues. In DNA form, the CDR3 reads TGCAGCGTGGAACGGGGCTACAACACCGGGGAGCTGTTTTTT. Protein: CSVERGYNTGELFF.

In this sample, this clone is medium-sized (0.01 to 0.1%). The rearrangement joins TRBV19 to TRBJ2-1; D is undetermined. In germline, CDR1 is LNHDA, CDR2 SQIVND (reference sequence). The CDR3 is 16 amino acids. Trimming left V 2 bases short and J 1 base short, with 12 bases between. The CDR3 nucleotides read TGTGCCAGTAGTATATTTGGTAGGGTATCCTACAATGAGCAGTTCTTC. It encodes CASSIFGRVSYNEQFF.

The V call is TRBV2, the J call TRBJ2-1; TRBD2 is a possible D gene (5 bases). V dropped 0 bases and J dropped 8 bases, with 8 bases sitting between them. The CDR3 spans 13 residues. Germline CDR1 and CDR2: SNHLY and FYNNEI. The CDR3 sequence is CASSEAWGDEQFF. Written as DNA, the CDR3 is TGTGCCAGCAGTGAAGCCTGGGGAGATGAGCAGTTCTTC.

This chain joins TRBV5-8 and TRBJ1-5, with 8 bases matching TRBD1. This CDR3 has 15 amino acids. Unmatched junction bases numbered 2, after V lost 1 base and J lost 2 bases. Germline V gives CDR1 SGHTS, CDR2 YDEGEE. The CDR3 nucleotides are TGTGCCAGCAGCTTGAAGACAGGGGGCAATCAGCCCCAGCATTTT. As protein: CASSLKTGGNQPQHF.

The genes are TRBV6-5 and TRBJ2-2; tentatively, D is TRBD1 (5 bases). Germline V lookup: CDR1 MNHEY, CDR2 SVGAGI. The CDR3 covers 14 residues. Trimming shortened V by 9 bases and J by 3 bases, and 14 bases separated the two germline ends. The CDR3 DNA reads TGTGCCAGTGGAAAAGACAGCTACACCGGGGAGCTGTTTTTT. Protein product: CASGKDSYTGELFF.

The gene calls are TRBV7-6 and TRBJ2-1; 8 positions agree with TRBD1. CDR1 and CDR2 (germline): SGHVS, FNYEAQ. V dropped 4 bases and J dropped 8; count of bases not matched to a gene: 7. The length of the CDR3 is 14 residues. The CDR3 coding sequence is TGTGCCAGCAGCTCCCGACAGGGGTTCCATGAGCAGTTCTTC. Residues: CASSSRQGFHEQFF. The full variable domain, completed using reference TRBV7-6 and TRBJ2-1, is GAGVSQSPRYKVTKRGQDVALRCDPISGHVSLYWYRQALGQGPEFLTYFNYEAQQDKSGLPNDRFSAERPEGSISTLTIQRTEQRDSAMYRCASSSRQGFHEQFFGPGTRLTVL.

The chain couples TRBV5-4 to TRBJ2-1; 8 bases match TRBD1. The V segment lost 5 bases and the J segment 5 bases; nucleotides outside the gene matches: 6. Germline values: CDR1 SGHNT, CDR2 YYREEE (reference sequence). This CDR3 region has 14 residues. The CDR3: CASSSWDRNNEQFF. The CDR3 region has the DNA TGTGCCAGCAGTTCATGGGACAGGAACAATGAGCAGTTCTTC.

This sequence joins TRBV18 and TRBJ2-7, with 7 bases identical to TRBD1. J gave up 1 base and V 3 bases, and 15 bases lay outside the gene matches. CDR1 KGHSH and CDR2 LQKENI come from the germline V gene. This CDR3 is 18 amino acids long. CDR3 amino acids: CASSPSAEGAYHSYEQYF. The CDR3 DNA follows: TGTGCCAGCTCACCGAGCGCAGAGGGGGCTTACCATTCCTACGAGCAGTACTTC.